The 29 T cell receptor beta chains given below trace back to one sample, sequenced in a study of blood T cell repertoires in COVID-19. Clones were sequenced by immunoSEQ multiplex PCR, and TCRdb holds only the in-frame ones, with some missing. The sample consists of 200,000 to 300,000 clones, approximately 83% of them appearing once. Sequencing input: peripheral blood. The receptors come from a woman in her twenties or thirties who had recovered from COVID-19.

J is TRBJ2-7 and V is TRBV7-2; TRBD1 might be the D (6 bases). Germline CDR1 and CDR2: SGHTA and FQGNSA. V was shortened by 5 bases and J by 4 bases, with 30 bases between the two germline ends. The CDR3 totals 19 residues. The CDR3 is CASSTHGQSERLSQYEQYF. The CDR3 nucleotides are TGTGCCAGCAGCACCCACGGACAGTCGGAAAGGCTCAGTCAATACGAGCAGTACTTC.

This chain connects TRBV6-5 to TRBJ2-4, with D tentatively TRBD1 (6 bases). V lost 0 bases and J 10 bases, leaving 16 bases between the germline ends. There are 15 residues in the CDR3. The germline CDR1 and CDR2 sequences are MNHEY and SVGAGI. CDR3 sequence: CASSYSLTGRVIQYF. DNA for the CDR3: TGTGCCAGCAGTTACTCGTTGACAGGTCGAGTAATTCAGTACTTC.

The rearrangement joins TRBV2 to TRBJ1-2; 8 bases line up with TRBD1. Germline V gives CDR1 SNHLY, CDR2 FYNNEI. The V gene end was trimmed by 6 bases and the J gene end by 0 bases; junction bases not matched to a gene: 3. This CDR3 has 14 amino acids. The CDR3 spells CASRRQGTNYGYTF. CDR3 DNA: TGTGCCAGCAGAAGACAGGGGACTAACTATGGCTACACCTTC.

V and J are TRBV5-4 and TRBJ2-5; 7 bases map to TRBD2. The trim removed 2 bases at V and 3 bases at J, leaving 10 bases unmatched. Per the germline V gene, CDR1 is SGHNT and CDR2 is YYREEE (reference sequence). CDR3 size: 16 residues. CDR3 DNA: TGTGCCAGCAGCTTAGCCCCGGGGGGATTAGAAGAGACCCAGTACTTC. As protein: CASSLAPGGLEETQYF. The full variable domain, rest sourced from reference TRBV5-4 and TRBJ2-5, is ETGVTQSPTHLIKTRGQQVTLRCSSQSGHNTVSWYQQALGQGPQFIFQYYREEENGRGNFPPRFSGLQFPNYSSELNVNALELDDSALYLCASSLAPGGLEETQYFGPGTRLLVL.

The chain combines TRBV18 with TRBJ1-2, with 8 bases lining up with TRBD1. V trimming: 8 bases; J trimming: 6 bases; junction bases outside the gene matches: 11. The CDR3 consists of 14 residues. The germline V gene encodes CDR1 KGHSH and CDR2 LQKENI. CDR3 sequence: CASRDGQGRHGYTF. CDR3 bases: TGTGCCAGCCGGGACGGACAGGGAAGACATGGCTACACCTTC.

This sequence joins TRBV7-2 and TRBJ2-3; D uncertain. The CDR3 consists of 11 residues. The V end lost 3 bases, the J end lost 5 bases, and 3 bases lay between the germline ends. Germline assignment: CDR1 SGHTA and CDR2 FQGNSA. CDR3 protein: CASSFRDTQYF. The CDR3 region has the DNA TGTGCCAGCAGCTTCAGAGATACGCAGTATTTT.

The rearrangement joins TRBV4-3 to TRBJ1-2, with D perhaps matching TRBD1 (6 bases). Trimming cost V 3 bases and J 8 bases, with 16 bases left between them. The CDR3 spans 14 residues. The germline V gene encodes CDR1 LGHNA and CDR2 YSLEER. The CDR3 DNA reads TGCGCCAGCAGCCATATCGAGGGGGTGTCCGGCTACACCTTC. Translated: CASSHIEGVSGYTF.

V is TRBV5-6 and J is TRBJ2-5; 7 bases are shared with TRBD1. CDR3 size: 15 residues. Germline V lookup: CDR1 SGHDT, CDR2 YYEEEE. V shed 4 bases, J shed 1 base, and the junction held 7 bases outside the gene matches. In DNA form, the CDR3 reads TGTGCCAGCAGCGGTTGGGACAGTTCCCAAGAGACCCAGTACTTC. Protein sequence: CASSGWDSSQETQYF.

The J gene is TRBJ2-1, the V gene TRBV6-2 or TRBV6-3; a possible D gene is TRBD2 (6 bases). CDR1 MNHEY and CDR2 SVGEGT come from the germline V gene. Trimming pared 7 bases from V and 6 bases from J, leaving 22 bases between. The CDR3 extends over 16 amino acids. CDR3 sequence reads: CASNPFDGGLGNEQFF. The CDR3 coding sequence is TGTGCCAGCAACCCCTTTGATGGAGGGCTGGGCAATGAGCAGTTCTTC.

The chain links TRBV9 to TRBJ2-5; possibly TRBD2 for D (5 bases). Germline loops: CDR1 SGDLS, CDR2 YYNGEE. This CDR3 is 14 amino acids long. Trimming took 0 bases from V and 4 from J, leaving 10 bases between them. CDR3 protein: CASSVGGNPETQYF. Here the CDR3 DNA reads TGTGCCAGCAGCGTAGGAGGGAACCCAGAGACCCAGTACTTC. The full variable domain, its missing parts supplied by reference TRBV9 and TRBJ2-5, is DSGVTQTPKHLITATGQRVTLRCSPRSGDLSVYWYQQSLDQGLQFLIQYYNGEERAKGNILERFSAQQFPDLHSELNLSSLELGDSALYFCASSVGGNPETQYFGPGTRLLVL.

This chain links TRBV21-1 with TRBJ1-5; TRBD1, the table's D call, was not compared with the DNA. TRBV21-1 is a documented pseudogene. CDR3 length equals 18 residues. The CDR3 region has the DNA TGTGCCAGCAGCAAAGCCGACAGGGGGCGGAAGAGAGGCCAGCCCCAGCATTTT. Amino acid sequence: CASSKADRGRKRGQPQHF.

This clone was detected only a few times. The V and J genes are TRBV7-9 and TRBJ1-5; D is ambiguous. This CDR3 spans 13 amino acids. V dropped 8 bases and J dropped 4 bases, with 12 bases sitting between them. Germline V gene sequence: CDR1 SEHNR, CDR2 FQNEAQ (reference sequence). The CDR3 bases are TGTGCCAGCGCGCGGTCGGGGAATCAGCCCCAGCATTTT. It codes for CASARSGNQPQHF.

This clone was counted only a few times. The V call is TRBV27, the J call TRBJ2-2; 8 bases fit TRBD2. This CDR3 has 15 amino acids. Germline loops: CDR1 MNHEY, CDR2 SMNVEV (reference sequence). With 5 bases clipped from V and 0 bases from J, the junction kept 2 bases outside the gene matches. CDR3 amino acids: CASSRLATNTGELFF. CDR3 bases: TGTGCCAGCAGTCGACTAGCGACGAACACCGGGGAGCTGTTTTTT.

The genes are TRBV5-1 and TRBJ2-3; 7 positions agree with TRBD1. Germline CDR1 SGHRS, CDR2 YFSETQ. V lost 4 bases and J lost 2; bases outside the gene matches: 4. The CDR3 consists of 14 residues. For the CDR3, the DNA is TGCGCCAGCAGCGGGGGACAGCCCACAGATACGCAGTATTTT. Residues: CASSGGQPTDTQYF.

In this sample, this clone turned up once. The chain uses TRBV4-1 and TRBJ1-3; 9 positions agree with TRBD1. Germline loops: CDR1 MGHRA, CDR2 YSYEKL. V shed 3 bases, J shed 8 bases, and the junction held 5 bases outside the gene matches. The CDR3 loop spans 14 amino acids. This chain's CDR3 is CASSQGTGTDTIYF. The CDR3 DNA is TGCGCCAGCAGCCAGGGGACAGGGACCGACACCATATATTTT.

This clone was counted a few times. The chain employs TRBV5-1 and TRBJ2-2; 7 nucleotides match TRBD2. V dropped 2 bases and J dropped 0; count of bases not matched to a gene: 4. CDR1 and CDR2 (germline): SGHRS, YFSETQ. The CDR3 covers 16 residues. The CDR3 nucleotides are TGCGCCAGCAGCTTCGGCGGGGGAACGAACACCGGGGAGCTGTTTTTT. This codes for CASSFGGGTNTGELFF.

The V call is TRBV19, the J call TRBJ1-2; D might be TRBD1 (6 bases). This CDR3 has 17 amino acids. V shed 5 bases and J shed 6 bases, with 25 bases lying between them. Per germline, CDR1 LNHDA and CDR2 SQIVND (reference sequence). The CDR3 spells CASSSPGTGWAIHGYTF. CDR3 sequence (DNA): TGTGCCAGTAGTTCCCCCGGTACAGGGTGGGCCATACATGGCTACACCTTC.

This clone was recorded only once. V is TRBV4-1 and J is TRBJ1-1; D not resolved. Germline-derived CDR1 and CDR2 are MGHRA and YSYEKL. The CDR3 has 13 amino acids. Trimming pared 0 bases from V and 0 bases from J, leaving 2 bases between. DNA of the CDR3: TGCGCCAGCAGCCAAGACGTGAACACTGAAGCTTTCTTT. The encoded protein is CASSQDVNTEAFF.

This sequence joins TRBV28 and TRBJ1-1; 8 bases map to TRBD1. V dropped 1 base and J dropped 5; count of bases not matched to a gene: 6. This CDR3 comprises 15 residues. The germline CDR1 and CDR2 sequences are MDHEN and SYDVKM. Here the CDR3 DNA reads TGTGCCAGCAGTTTATCCGGACAGGGTCTGACTGAAGCTTTCTTT. This codes for CASSLSGQGLTEAFF. Together with reference TRBV28 and TRBJ1-1, the CDR3 gives the full variable domain: DVKVTQSSRYLVKRTGEKVFLECVQDMDHENMFWYRQDPGLGLRLIYFSYDVKMKEKGDIPEGYSVSREKKERFSLILESASTNQTSMYLCASSLSGQGLTEAFFGQGTRLTVV.

The rearrangement links TRBV14 to TRBJ1-1; no clear D. Per the germline V gene, CDR1 is SGHDN and CDR2 is FVKESK. Trimming took 1 base from V and 3 from J, leaving 6 bases between them. This CDR3 has 13 amino acids. In nucleotides, the CDR3 is TGTGCCAGCAGCCAAGTATCTTACACTGAAGCTTTCTTT. Protein sequence: CASSQVSYTEAFF.

The chain recombines TRBV4-1 with TRBJ1-2, with 8 nucleotides matching TRBD1. V shed 3 bases, J shed 4 bases, and the junction held 7 bases outside the gene matches. CDR1 is MGHRA, CDR2 YSYEKL, per germline. The CDR3 sequence is 15 residues long. Here the CDR3 DNA reads TGCGCCAGCAGCCAGGAGACAGGGGTAGGCTATGGCTACACCTTC. This codes for CASSQETGVGYGYTF.

On this clone itself: Different DNA sequences within this sample yield the same CDR3. V gene TRBV5-1 combines with J gene TRBJ2-1; the match to TRBD1 covers 10 bases. J was trimmed by 6 bases and V by 0 bases; bases with no gene match: 3. Germline V gives CDR1 SGHRS, CDR2 YFSETQ. The length of the CDR3 is 15 residues. CDR3 sequence reads: CASSLGQGARNEQFF. CDR3 in DNA: TGCGCCAGCAGCTTGGGACAGGGGGCGCGCAATGAGCAGTTCTTC.

About this clone: Other DNA sequences in the sample encode the same CDR3. V is TRBV5-1 and J is TRBJ2-5, with 13 bases aligning to TRBD2. This CDR3 region has 15 residues. Germline trimming cut 3 bases from V and 2 bases from J; bases unmatched to any gene: 1. In germline, CDR1 is SGHRS, CDR2 YFSETQ. CDR3 protein: CASSSGLAGQETQYF. The CDR3 DNA follows: TGCGCCAGCAGCTCGGGACTAGCGGGACAAGAGACCCAGTACTTC. Together with reference TRBV5-1 and TRBJ2-5, the CDR3 gives the full variable domain: KAGVTQTPRYLIKTRGQQVTLSCSPISGHRSVSWYQQTPGQGLQFLFEYFSETQRNKGNFPGRFSGRQFSNSRSEMNVSTLELGDSALYLCASSSGLAGQETQYFGPGTRLLVL.

This rearrangement joins TRBV5-4 to TRBJ1-4; possibly TRBD1 for D (6 bases). The CDR3 consists of 16 residues. Trimming cost V 1 base and J 7 bases, with 17 bases left between them. Germline values: CDR1 SGHNT, CDR2 YYREEE (reference sequence). The CDR3 spells CASSLSLGQGTEKLFF. DNA for the CDR3: TGTGCCAGCAGCTTGAGTTTAGGGCAGGGGACTGAAAAACTGTTTTTT.

This clone has a single count. The V call is TRBV5-1, the J call TRBJ2-2; D is possibly TRBD1 (5 bases). V was trimmed by 7 bases and J by 9 bases, leaving 16 bases between them. Germline loops: CDR1 SGHRS, CDR2 YFSETQ. This CDR3 contains 13 residues. The CDR3 loop reads CASGAVQSRELFF. The CDR3 DNA follows: TGCGCCAGCGGGGCAGTGCAAAGTAGGGAGCTGTTTTTT.

This sequence joins TRBV3-1 (or the pseudogene TRBV3-2) and TRBJ2-1; 15 nucleotides line up with TRBD2. The CDR3 extends over 16 amino acids. V was pared by 4 bases and J by 8 bases, with 6 bases of the junction left unmatched. From germline, CDR1 is LGHDT and CDR2 YNNKEL (reference sequence). The CDR3 DNA reads as TGTGCCAGCAGCCCCTTGGGACTAGCGGGAGGCGATGAGCAGTTCTTC. This codes for CASSPLGLAGGDEQFF.

The CDR3 spells CASTPRARGEKLFF. The CDR3 bases are TGTGCCAGCACCCCCCGGGCGCGGGGCGAAAAACTGTTTTTT. The chain uses TRBV6-5 and TRBJ1-4; a possible D gene is TRBD1 (5 bases). Germline V gene sequence: CDR1 MNHEY, CDR2 SVGAGI. The CDR3 consists of 14 residues. The germline V and J ends were trimmed by 7 bases and 8 bases, with 17 bases remaining between them.

The V and J genes are TRBV15 and TRBJ2-3; 7 bases agree with TRBD1. Germline V CDR1 and CDR2: LNHNV, YYDKDF (reference sequence). The CDR3 sequence is 15 residues long. The V and J ends lost 4 bases and 1 base, in that order; junction bases with no gene match: 5. The CDR3 nucleotides are TGTGCCACCAGCACTTCAGGGGGACGCACAGATACGCAGTATTTT. Protein: CATSTSGGRTDTQYF.

The chain has TRBV7-6 and TRBJ1-2; TRBD1 aligns across 7 bases. The J segment lost 2 bases and the V segment lost 5 bases, leaving 8 bases of the junction unmatched. This CDR3 comprises 15 residues. CDR1 and CDR2 from the germline V gene are SGHVS and FNYEAQ. The CDR3 loop reads CASSPLTGNNYGYTF. The CDR3 DNA follows: TGTGCCAGCAGCCCGCTGACAGGGAACAACTATGGCTACACCTTC.